This T cell receptor beta chain was sequenced for a study of blood T cells in healthy people across ages. General study points: In these data, TCR beta diversity tracked strongly with naive T cell percentage.

Drawing of peripheral blood yielded about 10 milliliters from each donor. Total RNA extracted from each sample amounted to at least 6 micrograms. About this clonotype: Antigen: not known.

Combining a sample-barcoded 5' primer with a J-beta primer mix, a second PCR ran for roughly 6 to 12 cycles. Each cDNA was tagged by a template-switch adaptor containing 12 random nucleotides. From the 5' RACE reads, TCRdb called clonotypes with MiXCR, one entry per CDR3 protein. The table shows 550,000 to 750,000 distinct CDR3 sequences, with roughly 21% occurring only once. This receptor was taken from a man aged 70 or older in good health. The sample comprised blood.

The CDR3 is CSVEDRGSGRIDTQYF. The CDR3 coding sequence is TGCAGCGTTGAAGATCGAGGTAGCGGGAGAATCGATACGCAGTATTTT. The rearrangement joins TRBV29-1 to TRBJ2-3; 9 bases are shared with TRBD2. The CDR3 covers 16 residues. The J segment lost 6 bases and the V segment lost 0 bases, leaving 10 bases of the junction unmatched. From germline, CDR1 is SQVTM and CDR2 ANQGSEA.